This T cell receptor (beta chain) was captured in a study of blood T cell repertoires in COVID-19. Study as a whole: Spain, Italy and the United States supplied samples that represented acute and convalescent COVID-19. The cDNA or gDNA used as material had been derived from T cells, B-cell-depleted T cells, or PBMCs.

How the authors handled the data: Nucleated cell number was recorded as an estimate derived from reference gene primer amplification. This table comes from immunoSEQ multiplex PCR, and its TCRdb copy is limited to in-frame clones, with some not included. The DNA gave D and trimming, while V, J and clone size come from that table. The sample lists about 68,000 clones; approximately 88% were seen once. Trimming cost V 0 bases and J 3 bases, with 9 bases left between them. CDR1 and CDR2 from the germline V gene are MGHRA and YSYEKL. The CDR3 covers 15 residues. The gene calls are TRBV4-1 and TRBJ1-3, with D unresolved. The sequenced material came from peripheral blood. This clonotype was sampled from a human donor in a cohort sampled during active COVID-19. This CDR3 is CASSQDARDGNTIYF. The DNA for the CDR3 is TGCGCCAGCAGCCAAGATGCGAGGGATGGAAACACCATATATTTT.